This T cell receptor beta chain is from a study of Graves' ophthalmopathy and Graves' hyperthyroidism. Study-level background: The authors collected peripheral blood at initial diagnosis, before any treatment. Findings of the study overall: Ophthalmopathy progression predictions by the model showed around 72% specificity and about 68% sensitivity.

RNA transcripts yielded amplified TCR beta CDR3 regions. An opening RT-PCR round employed HTBI primers and preceded a second-round multiplex PCR. Each CDR3 protein gets one entry after TCRdb re-called the multiplex PCR reads with MiXCR. The sample consists of 300,000 to 400,000 distinct CDR3 sequences, about a sixth of them appearing once. As the starting material, 9.5 to 10 ml of fresh peripheral blood yielded the PBMCs. This clonotype appeared many times. Its antigen is undetermined. CDR1 MGHRA and CDR2 YSYEKL come from the germline V gene. CDR3 length: 14 amino acids. The V gene lost 1 base and the J gene lost 2 bases, with 6 bases spanning the gap.

The J gene is TRBJ1-5, the V gene TRBV4-1; D uncertain. Sequencing was carried out using peripheral blood. The sequence was obtained from an adult man with Graves' ophthalmopathy. Here the CDR3 DNA reads TGCGCCAGCAGCCAAGTAGTGGGCAATCAGCCCCAGCATTTT. Its translation: CASSQVVGNQPQHF.